The 13 T cell receptor beta chains listed next were all sequenced from one sample in a study of shared clonotypes between healthy human individuals. The data were produced by immunoSEQ multiplex PCR, yet TCRdb's version contains in-frame clones alone and is incomplete. The data show 450,000 to 500,000 clones, more than 65% seen once. The sample comprised PBMCs. The source of these receptors is a woman aged 40 to 55 in good health. Some clones in this sample may be carry-over from other donors' samples.

As regards this clone: A far more abundant clone sits one base away, making this likely a read error. The chain combines TRBV29-1 with TRBJ2-7; 7 nucleotides agree with TRBD2. The germline V gene encodes CDR1 SQVTM and CDR2 ANQGSEA. Trimming removed 7 bases from V and 5 bases from J; junction bases left unmatched: 11. The CDR3 sequence is 13 residues long. This CDR3 reads CSATGRGGHEQYF. Written as DNA, the CDR3 is TGCAGCGCGACGGGACGGGGAGGGCACGAGCAGTACTTC.

The chain couples TRBV7-9 to TRBJ2-1; a possible D gene is TRBD2 (5 bases). Germline CDR1 SEHNR, CDR2 FQNEAQ (reference sequence). Trimming stripped 5 bases from V and 4 bases from J, with 12 bases between. This CDR3 contains 14 residues. The CDR3 coding sequence is TGTGCCAGCAGCCTACTAGGGTCATACAATGAGCAGTTCTTC. Protein sequence: CASSLLGSYNEQFF. Using reference TRBV7-9 and TRBJ2-1 for the parts outside the CDR3, the full variable domain is DTGVSQNPRHKITKRGQNVTFRCDPISEHNRLYWYRQTLGQGPEFLTYFQNEAQLEKSRLLSDRFSAERPKGSFSTLEIQRTEQGDSAMYLCASSLLGSYNEQFFGPGTRLTVL.

The rearrangement joins TRBV27 to TRBJ2-3, with D possibly being TRBD2 (6 bases). CDR1 is MNHEY, CDR2 SMNVEV, per germline (reference sequence). This CDR3 has 14 residues. Trimming took off 5 bases at V and 1 base at J, with 10 bases between the two ends. The CDR3 spells CASSLSGRTDTQYF. The CDR3 coding sequence is TGTGCCAGCAGTCTTAGCGGTCGCACAGATACGCAGTATTTT.

About this clone itself: One base separates it from a far larger clone, so it is likely a read error. Other DNA sequences of this sample code for an identical CDR3. This sequence joins TRBV18 and TRBJ2-5, with 8 bases that match TRBD1. The assigned J gene may be wrong: the sequence end matches TRBJ2-7 better. The CDR3 has 17 amino acids. CDR1 KGHSH and CDR2 LQKENI come from the germline V gene. CDR3 DNA sequence: TGTGCCAGCTCACCAAGCCCGGTCGGGCAGGGGGCCGACGAGCAGTACTTC. Translation: CASSPSPVGQGADEQYF.

Turning to this clone: A read error is likely here: a far larger clone is one base away. The same CDR3 can be traced to other DNA sequences in this sample. The CDR3 region has the DNA TGTGCCAGCAGTCCAGCCCTGTCTGGGGCCAACGTCCTGACTTTC. Its translation: CASSPALSGANVLTF. The chain carries TRBV28 and TRBJ2-6; the D is unclear. Trimming took off 5 bases at V and 1 base at J, with 9 bases between the two ends. This CDR3 has 15 residues. Germline CDR1 reads MDHEN; CDR2 reads SYDVKM.

Notes on this clone: This likely reflects a read error, since a far larger clone is one base away. This same CDR3 is encoded by further DNA sequences in the sample. V gene TRBV29-1 combines with J gene TRBJ2-1; tentative D call: TRBD1 (7 bases). The CDR3 spans 15 residues. Per germline, CDR1 SQVTM and CDR2 ANQGSEA. V was trimmed by 4 bases and J by 7 bases, leaving 20 bases between them. Here the CDR3 reads CSVARRGLGLNEQFF. The CDR3 coding sequence is TGCAGCGTTGCCCGGAGGGGGCTTGGTCTGAATGAGCAGTTCTTC.

V gene TRBV10-3 combines with J gene TRBJ1-3; 12 bases are shared with TRBD1. The junction had 5 bases not matched to a gene; V was cut back by 6 bases and J by 2 bases. Germline loops: CDR1 ENHRY, CDR2 SYGVKD. This CDR3 contains 16 residues. In nucleotides, the CDR3 is TGTGCCATCAGGACCGGGACAGGGGGCACTGGAAACACCATATATTTT. Translating gives CAIRTGTGGTGNTIYF.

In its sample, this clone was seen a few times. The chain combines TRBV7-9 with TRBJ2-1; D is undetermined. The CDR3 runs to 15 residues. Germline CDR1 is SEHNR and CDR2 is FQNEAQ (reference sequence). Trimming shortened V by 1 base and J by 6 bases, and 13 bases separated the two germline ends. In nucleotides, the CDR3 is TGTGCCAGCAGCTTAGTTAGCCTCCAACGCAATGAGCAGTTCTTC. It specifies CASSLVSLQRNEQFF.

This chain joins TRBV15 and TRBJ1-3, with D perhaps TRBD1 (6 bases). This CDR3 contains 16 residues. From germline, CDR1 is LNHNV and CDR2 YYDKDF (reference sequence). The germline V and J ends were trimmed by 0 bases and 7 bases, with 16 bases remaining between them. The CDR3 region has the DNA TGTGCCACCAGCAGAGACCGGGACACGGGCCGGAACACCATATATTTT. It translates to CATSRDRDTGRNTIYF.

This clone was observed at least ten times. This chain uses TRBV28 with TRBJ2-1; D not resolved. The CDR3 has 12 amino acids. Germline V gene data show CDR1 as MDHEN and CDR2 as SYDVKM. V lost 4 bases to trimming and J lost 2 bases, with 3 bases between them. Here the CDR3 reads CASSWAYNEQFF. The CDR3 nucleotides read TGTGCCAGCAGTTGGGCCTACAATGAGCAGTTCTTC.

The chain is built from TRBV9 and TRBJ2-2; TRBD2 matches 8 bases. There are 16 residues in the CDR3. Germline CDR1 is SGDLS and CDR2 is YYNGEE. After removal of 4 bases from V and 4 bases from J, the junction contained 9 bases not matched to a gene. The CDR3 nucleotides read TGTGCCAGCAGCTCCCCATATGGGACTAGCACCGGGGAGCTGTTTTTT. It encodes CASSSPYGTSTGELFF.

About this clone itself: An end of the junction does not agree with germline; a read error may underlie this. The chain is built from TRBV5-1 and TRBJ1-1, with unresolved D. The CDR3 is made up of 15 amino acids. Germline CDR1 is SGHRS and CDR2 is YFSETQ. The CDR3 coding sequence is TGCGCCAGCACCTTGGAGGGTACCCGGAACACTGAAGCTTTCTTT. The encoded protein is CASTLEGTRNTEAFF.

Remarks on this clone: This likely reflects a read error, since a far larger clone is one base away. Different DNA sequences within this sample yield the same CDR3. This chain uses TRBV6-5 with TRBJ1-1; maybe TRBD1 (6 bases). The CDR3 extends over 16 amino acids. CDR1 is MNHEY, CDR2 SVGAGI, per germline. The CDR3 spells CASSYSLQGGNTEAFF. Here the CDR3 DNA reads TGTGCCAGCAGTTACTCGCTACAGGGAGGGAACACTGAAGCTTTCTTC.